Listed below are T cell receptor beta chains from one sample, sequenced in a study of OX40 agonist ivuxolimab in advanced cancers. Assay used: immunoSEQ multiplex PCR; TCRdb lists only in-frame clones, some missing. The repertoire has some 70,000 clones, approximately 90% of them found once; the top ten carry about 0.31%. The sequencing here drew on CD4+ or CD8+ T cells sorted from blood, taken in a trial of the OX40 agonist ivuxolimab. The receptors stem from an adult with an advanced solid tumor such as melanoma, head and neck, liver or kidney cancer. The CDR3 runs from the conserved cysteine through the conserved F or W. The D gene is left open where the match is weak. The size field is filled for only some rows; it gives once, few, many or a size class.

j_gene,v_gene,d_gene,abundance,CDR3nt,CDR3aa
TRBJ2-1,TRBV10-1,TRBD2,-,TGCGCCAGCAGCCTAGGTAGCGGGAGCTCCTACAATGAGCAGTTCTTC,CASSLGSGSSYNEQFF
TRBJ2-1,TRBV5-1,-,-,TGCGCCAGCAGCTTGAAAGGAGATGAGCAGTTCTTC,CASSLKGDEQFF
TRBJ1-5,TRBV19,-,-,TGTGCCAGTAGTATTGGCGTTCGGGGCAATCAGCCCCAGCATTTT,CASSIGVRGNQPQHF
TRBJ1-2,TRBV6-1,-,-,TGTGCCAGCAGTGAAGACGAGGGACGCTATGGCTACACCTTC,CASSEDEGRYGYTF
TRBJ2-2,TRBV5-6,TRBD2,-,TGTGCCAGCAGCTTGGGGGAATTGAGACTAGCGGGAGGAGGGGAGCTGTTTTTT,CASSLGELRLAGGGELFF
TRBJ1-1,TRBV19,TRBD1,-,TGTGCCAGTAGTATATACGGGACAGGGCAGAACACTGAAGCTTTCTTT,CASSIYGTGQNTEAFF
TRBJ1-2,TRBV5-1,-,-,TGCGCCAGCAGGTCGGGGACGCCGGGCTTAGTCGGCTACACCTTC,CASRSGTPGLVGYTF
TRBJ2-1,TRBV29-1,-,-,TGCAGCGTTGAACCAAGAGGGGGAGACAATGAGCAGTTCTTC,CSVEPRGGDNEQFF
TRBJ2-1,TRBV6-1,-,-,TGTGCCAGCAGGCCGACAGTTAGCAATGAGCAGTTCTTC,CASRPTVSNEQFF
TRBJ2-2,TRBV6-1,-,-,TGTGCCAGCAGTGAAGTTAGGCCTCCGAACACCGGGGAGCTGTTTTTT,CASSEVRPPNTGELFF
TRBJ2-3,TRBV7-9,-,-,TGTGCCAGCAGCTTAGTCTCAGATACGCAGTATTTT,CASSLVSDTQYF
TRBJ1-4,TRBV19,TRBD1,-,TGTGCCAGTAGTAAACTGACAGGGGGGGAGAATGAAAAACTGTTTTTT,CASSKLTGGENEKLFF
TRBJ1-1,TRBV27,-,-,TGTGCCAGCAGGAGAATCCTCACAGGTCTGAACACTGAAGCTTTCTTT,CASRRILTGLNTEAFF
TRBJ1-5,TRBV6-1,TRBD1,-,TGTGCCAGCAGTGAGTGGGACAGGGCGTTATGGAACCAGCCCCAGCATTTT,CASSEWDRALWNQPQHF
TRBJ1-2,TRBV5-4,TRBD1,-,TGTGCCACTACTGGACAGGGATACTATGGCTACACCTTC,CATTGQGYYGYTF
TRBJ2-1,TRBV14,TRBD2,-,TGTGCCAGCAGCCACCTTTCAGGACTAGCGCCAAACAATGAGCAGTTCTTC,CASSHLSGLAPNNEQFF
TRBJ2-7,TRBV19,-,-,TGTGCCAGTAGTACCCACGGGGACAATTTAAGGGCAGACTTC,CASSTHGDNLRADF
TRBJ1-5,TRBV27,TRBD1,once,TGTGCCAGCAGAACAGGGACAGTCAATCAGCCCCAGCATTTT,CASRTGTVNQPQHF
TRBJ1-2,TRBV7-9,TRBD1,-,TGTGCCAGCAGCTTAGTGGGACAGGGAAACTATGGCTACACCTTC,CASSLVGQGNYGYTF
TRBJ2-7,TRBV27,-,-,TGTGCCAGCAGTTTATCCGGGACTGCAACCTACGAGCAGTACTTC,CASSLSGTATYEQYF
TRBJ1-4,TRBV5-4,-,-,TGTGCCAGCAGCTTATGGCCTAATGAAAAACTGTTTTTT,CASSLWPNEKLFF
TRBJ2-5,TRBV5-1,-,few,TGCGCCAGCAGCCCGGACCTGGGGGGCGGCCAAGAGACCCAGTACTTC,CASSPDLGGGQETQYF
TRBJ1-2,TRBV6-1,TRBD1,-,TGTGCCAGCAGTGAAGACGCGACAGGGCCTGGCTACACCTTC,CASSEDATGPGYTF
TRBJ2-7,TRBV15,TRBD1,-,TGTGCCACCAGCAGAGAATTCGGACAGGGCTACGAGCAGTACTTC,CATSREFGQGYEQYF
TRBJ1-4,TRBV11-2,-,-,TGTGCCAGCAGCCGAGGCGCGGGTACTAATGAAAAACTGTTTTTT,CASSRGAGTNEKLFF
TRBJ1-1,TRBV5-1,-,-,TGCGCCAGCAGCTTGGGCTTTTCGGAGATTAACACTGAAGCTTTCTTT,CASSLGFSEINTEAFF
TRBJ2-1,TRBV19,-,-,TGTGCCAGCCGAAATGATGGGGGCGGGTATGAGCAGTTCTTC,CASRNDGGGYEQFF
TRBJ1-1,TRBV6-5,TRBD1,-,TGTGCCAGCAGGGACAGGGCGAACACTGAAGCTTTCTTT,CASRDRANTEAFF
TRBJ2-7,TRBV5-1,TRBD1,-,TGCGCCAGCAGTGACATGACAGGGCGGGAGCAGTACTTC,CASSDMTGREQYF
TRBJ1-5,TRBV19,-,-,TGTGCCAGTAGTATGCACACTGGTCTTTTTCGGAATCAGCCCCAGCATTTT,CASSMHTGLFRNQPQHF
TRBJ2-5,TRBV6-6,TRBD2,-,TGTGCCAGCAGTTACACCTCCGGCGGGAGCGGAGAGACCCAGTACTTC,CASSYTSGGSGETQYF
TRBJ1-2,TRBV5-6,-,-,TGTGCCAGCAGCTTGGCCGAGGGCGTGAGGACGAACTATGGCTACACCTTC,CASSLAEGVRTNYGYTF
TRBJ2-5,TRBV4-2,-,-,TGTGCCAGCAGCCACTTCTCCCGGGGGTACCAAGAGACCCAGTACTTC,CASSHFSRGYQETQYF
TRBJ1-5,TRBV6-1,-,-,TGTGCCAGCAGTGATGGAGGGTATAGTAGCAATCAGCCCCAGCATTTT,CASSDGGYSSNQPQHF
TRBJ2-1,TRBV9,-,-,TGTGCCAGCAGCCCCGAGGGTAGGACAACCTACAATGAGCAGTTCTTC,CASSPEGRTTYNEQFF
TRBJ2-7,TRBV2,-,-,TGTGCCAGCTCCGAGGCGGTCTTCCAGAAGCAGTACTTC,CASSEAVFQKQYF
TRBJ1-2,TRBV21-1,-,-,TGTGCCAGCAGCAAGGTTGGGGAACGATCCTCTGGCTACACCTTC,CASSKVGERSSGYTF
TRBJ2-2,TRBV2,TRBD2,-,TGTGCCAGCAGTGGGCTAGCGGGAGGGCCGAGCGCCGGGGAGCTGTTTTTT,CASSGLAGGPSAGELFF
TRBJ2-1,TRBV5-6,-,-,TGTGCCAGCAGCTTGGGAGTCCCCAATGAGCAGTTCTTC,CASSLGVPNEQFF
TRBJ2-7,TRBV29-1,TRBD1,-,TGCAGCGTGAGATACCAGGGGGCCTCCTACGAGCAGTACTTC,CSVRYQGASYEQYF
TRBJ1-1,TRBV9,-,-,TGTGCCAGCAGCGTAGATCAGGACACTGAAGCTTTCTTT,CASSVDQDTEAFF
TRBJ2-1,TRBV29-1,TRBD2,-,TGCAGCGTTAAAGGTAGCGGGAGCAACAATGAGCAGTTCTTC,CSVKGSGSNNEQFF
TRBJ1-1,TRBV25-1,TRBD1,-,TGTGCCAGCAGTGGGAACAGGGGACTCGCTTTCTTT,CASSGNRGLAFF
TRBJ1-2,TRBV6-1,-,-,TGTGCCAGCAGCCGAGACAGCTATGGCTACACCTTC,CASSRDSYGYTF
TRBJ2-1,TRBV7-2,TRBD2,-,TGTGCCAGCAGCTTAGTAGCGGGAGGGTACAATGAGCAGTTCTTC,CASSLVAGGYNEQFF
TRBJ2-1,TRBV27,-,-,TGTGCCAGCAGCCCCAGGGTCAACAATGAGCAGTTCTTC,CASSPRVNNEQFF
TRBJ2-4,TRBV9,-,-,TGTGCCAGCAGCGTAGACTTGGGGGCCAAAAACATTCAGTACTTC,CASSVDLGAKNIQYF
TRBJ2-4,TRBV6-1,-,-,TGTGCCAGCAGTGAAGCTGAAACTAGGAAAAACATTCAGTACTTC,CASSEAETRKNIQYF
TRBJ2-5,TRBV9,TRBD2,-,TGTGCCAGCAGCAAAGGGACTAGCGGGGTCCAAGAGACCCAGTACTTC,CASSKGTSGVQETQYF
TRBJ2-7,TRBV19,-,-,TGTGCCAGTTCAAGGGGCTGGGGCGGAGAAACCTACGAGCAGTACTTC,CASSRGWGGETYEQYF
TRBJ1-2,TRBV7-8,-,-,TGTGCCAGCAGCCTTTCAACAGGGATCGGCTACACCTTC,CASSLSTGIGYTF
TRBJ2-3,TRBV2,TRBD2,-,TGTGCCAGCAGGGGGGGAACTAGCGGGAGGGCCAGGTCGACAGATACGCAGTATTTT,CASRGGTSGRARSTDTQYF
TRBJ1-1,TRBV2,-,-,TGTGCCAGCAGTGAATACCGGAACACTGAAGCTTTCTTT,CASSEYRNTEAFF
TRBJ2-7,TRBV13,TRBD2,few,TGTGCCAGCAGCCCAGAGCGGGAGCCCCTGTACGAGCAGTACTTC,CASSPEREPLYEQYF
TRBJ2-2,TRBV7-8,TRBD2,-,TGTGCCAGCAGCTCACTAGCGTTCCCTAACACCGGGGAGCTGTTTTTT,CASSSLAFPNTGELFF